These 28 T cell receptor beta chains share one sample of origin, sequenced in a study of T cell clusters in autoimmune cytopenias. TRB amplification used roughly 250 ng of peripheral blood genomic DNA. Multiplex touch-down PCR amplified TRB using TRB-A and TRB-B pools in one tube. TCRdb re-analyzed the multiplex PCR reads; it lists each CDR3 protein once, without DNA. The sample's table shows roughly 7,500 distinct CDR3 sequences. Sequencing was performed on peripheral blood. Source of these receptors: a human donor with an autoimmune cytopenia or autoimmune hepatitis (not recorded which).

Considering frequency, this clonotype is medium-sized (0.01 to 0.1%). The chain joins TRBV12-3 or TRBV12-4 to TRBJ2-5; TCRdb gives TRBD1 as the D gene, but with no DNA this cannot be confirmed. CDR3 size: 13 residues. The chain's CDR3 is CASSPPARPTQYF.

Judged by frequency, this clonotype is medium-sized (0.01 to 0.1%). The chain employs TRBV18 and TRBJ2-3. CDR1 is KGHSH, CDR2 LQKENI, per germline. This CDR3 region has 17 residues. CDR3 residues: CASSPKLPVGSTDTQYF.

This chain connects TRBV18 to TRBJ1-1. Germline V gene data show CDR1 as KGHSH and CDR2 as LQKENI. CDR3 length: 14 residues. CDR3 protein: CASSPPGRATEAFF.

This clonotype is deemed medium-sized by its frequency. This chain joins TRBV6-5 and TRBJ2-1; TCRdb designates TRBD2, a call that cannot be tested without DNA. The CDR3 runs to 13 residues. In germline, CDR1 is MNHEY, CDR2 SVGAGI. CDR3 amino acids: CASSYSSAGRPFF.

This clonotype is classed as medium-sized (0.01 to 0.1%) by frequency. The chain is built from TRBV6-1 and TRBJ1-1. Germline CDR1 and CDR2: MNHNS and SASEGT. This CDR3 region has 13 residues. The chain's CDR3 is CASWKGMNTEAFF.

The chain has TRBV5-6 and TRBJ2-5. Germline values: CDR1 SGHDT, CDR2 YYEEEE. The CDR3 consists of 13 residues. The CDR3 sequence: CASSQQGPETQYF.

Considering frequency, this clonotype is medium-sized. This chain links TRBV30 with TRBJ2-5; the TCRdb call, TRBD1, lacks DNA for checking. From germline, CDR1 is GTSNPN and CDR2 SVGIG (reference sequence). CDR3 length equals 14 residues. This CDR3 reads CAWIPGGVQETQYF.

This clonotype is medium-sized by frequency. The chain links TRBV6-1 to TRBJ2-5; TCRdb selects TRBD1, and the lack of DNA leaves this call unchecked. In germline, CDR1 is MNHNS, CDR2 SASEGT. The CDR3 runs to 14 residues. The CDR3 reads CASSEVGGRGTQYF.

Considering frequency, this clonotype is medium-sized. The rearrangement uses TRBV5-4 and TRBJ1-2; TCRdb reports TRBD1, a call that lacks DNA to check it against. This CDR3 has 14 amino acids. Germline CDR1 SGHNT, CDR2 YYREEE (reference sequence). CDR3: CASRPPGANYGYTF.

The gene calls are TRBV24-1 and TRBJ2-1; TCRdb designates TRBD2, a call that cannot be tested without DNA. CDR1 and CDR2 from the germline V gene are KGHDR and SFDVKD. This CDR3 has 13 amino acids. The chain's CDR3 is CATSDGTSDEQFF.

Frequency places this clonotype as medium-sized. This rearrangement joins TRBV6-5 to TRBJ2-5; TCRdb selects TRBD2, and the lack of DNA leaves this call unchecked. Germline-derived CDR1 and CDR2 are MNHEY and SVGAGI. The CDR3 extends over 14 amino acids. The CDR3 loop is CASKRLQLQETQYF.

This clonotype counts as medium-sized by frequency. V is TRBV6-2 or TRBV6-3 and J is TRBJ2-4. Germline V CDR1 and CDR2: MNHEY, SVGEGT. The CDR3 length is 15 residues. The CDR3 sequence is CASSYAGTEENIQYF.

The chain links TRBV6-5 to TRBJ2-7; TCRdb names TRBD1, which stays unverified in the absence of DNA. This CDR3 has 15 residues. Germline CDR1 MNHEY, CDR2 SVGAGI. CDR3 loop: CASSQPGQGAGEQYF.

According to its frequency, this clonotype is medium-sized. This chain connects TRBV19 to TRBJ2-2; TCRdb proposes TRBD2, but this gene call is untestable without DNA. Germline V CDR1 and CDR2: LNHDA, SQIVND (reference sequence). This CDR3 has 18 residues. CDR3 amino acids: CASSIWTSGGVRAGELFF.

This clonotype shows up as medium-sized by frequency. The V and J genes are TRBV18 and TRBJ2-1; absent DNA, TCRdb's TRBD1 call cannot be checked. The V gene's germline CDR1 is KGHSH and CDR2 LQKENI. This CDR3 spans 14 amino acids. CDR3 sequence: CASSPGTGEDEQFF.

This clonotype is called medium-sized (0.01 to 0.1%) based on its frequency. The chain links TRBV6-2 or TRBV6-3 to TRBJ2-3. Germline lookup yields CDR1 MNHEY and CDR2 SVGEGT. The CDR3 sequence is 13 residues long. CDR3 region: CASSFLRTDTQYF.

This sequence joins TRBV20-1 and TRBJ2-2; the D call from TCRdb, TRBD1, cannot be confirmed without DNA. The CDR3 has 12 amino acids. CDR1 and CDR2 (germline): DFQATT, SNEGSKA (reference sequence). The CDR3: CSAGHNTGELFF.

The chain combines TRBV19 with TRBJ2-5; the D call of TRBD1 rests on TCRdb alone, since no DNA is present to check it. Germline-derived CDR1 and CDR2 are LNHDA and SQIVND (reference sequence). The CDR3 sequence is 16 residues long. The CDR3: CASSIWGGANQETQYF.

This clonotype is classed as medium-sized (0.01 to 0.1%) by frequency. The chain couples TRBV27 to TRBJ2-5; TCRdb returns TRBD2, unconfirmable since there is no DNA. From germline, CDR1 is MNHEY and CDR2 SMNVEV (reference sequence). The CDR3 covers 19 residues. CDR3 in amino acids: CASSQSRTSGDMGTETQYF.

V usage is TRBV5-1 and J usage is TRBJ2-3. CDR1 and CDR2 (germline): SGHRS, YFSETQ. The CDR3 has 15 amino acids. The CDR3 here is CASSLAADVTDTQYF.

This chain links TRBV5-4 with TRBJ2-2. The CDR3 extends over 15 amino acids. Germline V lookup: CDR1 SGHNT, CDR2 YYREEE (reference sequence). The CDR3 here is CASSTTFVGAGELFF.

This clonotype is medium-sized by frequency. The rearrangement joins TRBV12-3 or TRBV12-4 to TRBJ2-7; TCRdb outputs TRBD1, but without DNA this stays unchecked. This CDR3 spans 14 amino acids. The CDR3 is CASSRRDRPYEQYF.

The chain carries TRBV18 and TRBJ1-1; TCRdb gives TRBD1 as the D gene, but with no DNA this cannot be confirmed. The CDR3 loop spans 18 amino acids. In germline, CDR1 is KGHSH, CDR2 LQKENI. CDR3 in amino acids: CASSPNGGDRVTSTEAFF.

Judged by frequency, this clonotype is medium-sized. The CDR3 here is CASSGGDRGHIQYF. V usage is TRBV19 and J usage is TRBJ2-4; TCRdb's assignment of TRBD1 cannot be checked, as there is no DNA. Germline-derived CDR1 and CDR2 are LNHDA and SQIVND (reference sequence). CDR3 length: 14 residues.

This clonotype ranks as medium-sized in terms of frequency. The rearrangement joins TRBV11-1 to TRBJ2-7; lacking DNA, the TRBD2 call made by TCRdb goes unchecked. The CDR3 sequence is 15 residues long. Germline V gene sequence: CDR1 SGHAT, CDR2 FQDESV (reference sequence). CDR3 sequence reads: CASSSVGAAPREQYF. Using reference TRBV11-1 and TRBJ2-7 for the parts outside the CDR3, the full variable domain is EAEVAQSPRYKITEKSQAVAFWCDPISGHATLYWYRQILGQGPELLVQFQDESVVDDSQLPKDRFSAERLKGVDSTLKIQPAELGDSAMYLCASSSVGAAPREQYFGPGTRLTVT.

The chain carries TRBV15 and TRBJ1-4. Germline values: CDR1 LNHNV, CDR2 YYDKDF (reference sequence). There are 15 residues in the CDR3. The CDR3 sequence is CATSRDYGWAEKLFF. Full variable domain (missing parts from reference TRBV15 and TRBJ1-4): DAMVIQNPRYQVTQFGKPVTLSCSQTLNHNVMYWYQQKSSQAPKLLFHYYDKDFNNEADTPDNFQSRRPNTSFCFLDIRSPGLGDTAMYLCATSRDYGWAEKLFFGSGTQLSVL.

Frequency places this clonotype as medium-sized (0.01 to 0.1%). The chain joins TRBV27 to TRBJ1-1. CDR3 size: 12 residues. The germline V gene has CDR1 MNHEY and CDR2 SMNVEV (reference sequence). The chain's CDR3 is CASSFPNTEAFF.

This clonotype is labeled medium-sized based on frequency. The chain joins TRBV6-5 to TRBJ1-4; TCRdb names TRBD1, which stays unverified in the absence of DNA. CDR3 length: 16 amino acids. The germline gives CDR1 MNHEY, CDR2 SVGAGI. This CDR3 is CASSYSALATNEKLFF.